These T cell receptor beta chains were read from a single sample in a study of blood T cell repertoires in COVID-19. Profiled with immunoSEQ multiplex PCR; TCRdb holds only in-frame clones, not every one. The table includes tens of thousands of clones, over 80% detected once. Input material: peripheral blood. These receptors all stem from a human donor in a cohort sampled during active COVID-19. Both conserved end residues are part of each CDR3. The D gene is left open where the match is weak. Clone size is shown for a subset of rows, as once, few, many or a class of expanded clone.

clone_size,j_call,v_call,d_call,cdr3_nt,cdr3_aa
.,TRBJ1-2,TRBV2,TRBD1,TGTGCCAGCAGTGATCTACCGGGACAGGGGATGAATCGGTATGGCTACACCTTC,CASSDLPGQGMNRYGYTF
.,TRBJ2-7,TRBV4-3,TRBD1,TGCGCCAGCAGCCAAGAATCAGATCGGACAGGATCCTACGAGCAGTACTTC,CASSQESDRTGSYEQYF
.,TRBJ1-2,TRBV10-3,.,TGTGCCATCAGTGAGTCCGACAGGATCTATGGCTACACCTTC,CAISESDRIYGYTF
once,TRBJ2-7,TRBV10-3,.,TGTGCCATCAGTGAGTACAGGGACGACTCCGAGCAGTACTTC,CAISEYRDDSEQYF
.,TRBJ1-2,TRBV27,TRBD1,TGTGCCAGCAGTCGGGACAGTACCTATGGCTACACCTTC,CASSRDSTYGYTF
few,TRBJ1-1,TRBV19,.,TGTGCCAGTAGTACCCTGGGAGTAAAGAACACTGAAGCTTTCTTT,CASSTLGVKNTEAFF
.,TRBJ2-7,TRBV9,TRBD1,TGTGCCAGCAGCCCACGGGACAGGGAGTCGTACGAGCAGTACTTC,CASSPRDRESYEQYF
.,TRBJ1-3,TRBV18,TRBD1,TGTGCCAGCTCACCCGGACAGGTTTTCTCTGGAAACACCATATATTTT,CASSPGQVFSGNTIYF
.,TRBJ2-7,TRBV7-8,TRBD1,TGTGCCAGCAGCTCCACAGGGGGGATTATCTCCTACGAGCAGTACTTC,CASSSTGGIISYEQYF
.,TRBJ1-2,TRBV7-9,TRBD1,TGTGCCAGCAGCCCACCGGACAGGGGGAACTATGGCTACACCTTC,CASSPPDRGNYGYTF
few,TRBJ2-5,TRBV4-3,.,TGCGCCAGCAGCCGGGCATATCAAGAGACCCAGTACTTC,CASSRAYQETQYF
.,TRBJ1-1,TRBV28,TRBD1,TGTGCCAGCAGTGAGACAGGGGGCGCGAGGACTGAAGCTTTCTTT,CASSETGGARTEAFF
.,TRBJ2-7,TRBV5-6,TRBD2,TGTGCCAGCAGCATTAGGACTAGCGGATCCTCCTACGAGCAGTACTTC,CASSIRTSGSSYEQYF
.,TRBJ1-4,TRBV19,TRBD1,TGTGCCACAGCGACAGGGAGAAAAAATAATGAAAAACTGTTTTTT,CATATGRKNNEKLFF
few,TRBJ2-1,TRBV5-8,TRBD1,TGTGCCAGCACCCTACAGGGGGTAAGCTCCTACAATGAGCAGTTCTTC,CASTLQGVSSYNEQFF